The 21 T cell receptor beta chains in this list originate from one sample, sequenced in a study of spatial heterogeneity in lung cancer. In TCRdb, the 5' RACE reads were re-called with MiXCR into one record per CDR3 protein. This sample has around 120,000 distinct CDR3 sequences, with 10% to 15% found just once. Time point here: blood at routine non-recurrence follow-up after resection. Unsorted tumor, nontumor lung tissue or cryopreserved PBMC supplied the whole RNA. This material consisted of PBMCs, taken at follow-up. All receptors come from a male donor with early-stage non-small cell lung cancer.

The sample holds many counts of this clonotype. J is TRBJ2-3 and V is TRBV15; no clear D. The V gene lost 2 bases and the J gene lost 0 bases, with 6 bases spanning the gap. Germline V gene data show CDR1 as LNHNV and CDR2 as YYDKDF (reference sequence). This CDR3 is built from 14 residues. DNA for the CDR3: TGTGCCACCAGCAGACCAAGTAGCACAGATACGCAGTATTTT. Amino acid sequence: CATSRPSSTDTQYF. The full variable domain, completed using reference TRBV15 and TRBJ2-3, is DAMVIQNPRYQVTQFGKPVTLSCSQTLNHNVMYWYQQKSSQAPKLLFHYYDKDFNNEADTPDNFQSRRPNTSFCFLDIRSPGLGDTAMYLCATSRPSSTDTQYFGPGTRLTVL.

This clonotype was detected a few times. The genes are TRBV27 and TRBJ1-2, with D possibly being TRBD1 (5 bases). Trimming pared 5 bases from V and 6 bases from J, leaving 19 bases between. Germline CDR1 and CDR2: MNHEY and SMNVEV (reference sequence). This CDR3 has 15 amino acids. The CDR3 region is CASSPRGRRVDGYTF. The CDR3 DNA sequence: TGTGCCAGCAGTCCCCGGGGCAGGAGGGTGGATGGCTACACCTTC.

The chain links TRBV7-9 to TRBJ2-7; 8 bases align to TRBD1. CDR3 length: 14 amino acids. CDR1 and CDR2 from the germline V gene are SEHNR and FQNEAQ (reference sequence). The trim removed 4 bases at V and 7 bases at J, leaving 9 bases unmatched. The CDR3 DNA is TGTGCCAGCAGCTCCTGGACAGGGCGGGATGAGCAGTACTTC. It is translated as CASSSWTGRDEQYF. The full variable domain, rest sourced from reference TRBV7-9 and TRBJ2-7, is DTGVSQNPRHKITKRGQNVTFRCDPISEHNRLYWYRQTLGQGPEFLTYFQNEAQLEKSRLLSDRFSAERPKGSFSTLEIQRTEQGDSAMYLCASSSWTGRDEQYFGPGTRLTVT.

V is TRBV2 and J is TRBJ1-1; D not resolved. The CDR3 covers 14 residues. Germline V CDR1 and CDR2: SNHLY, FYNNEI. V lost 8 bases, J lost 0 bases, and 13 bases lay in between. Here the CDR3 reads CASPRSPLNTEAFF. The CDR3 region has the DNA TGTGCCAGCCCCCGGAGTCCGTTGAACACTGAAGCTTTCTTT.

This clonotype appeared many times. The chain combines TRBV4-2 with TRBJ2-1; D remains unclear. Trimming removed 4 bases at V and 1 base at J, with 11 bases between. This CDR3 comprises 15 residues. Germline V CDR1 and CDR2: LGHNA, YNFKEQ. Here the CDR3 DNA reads TGTGCCAGCAGCCCTGCCCCTACATCCTACAATGAGCAGTTCTTC. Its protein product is CASSPAPTSYNEQFF.

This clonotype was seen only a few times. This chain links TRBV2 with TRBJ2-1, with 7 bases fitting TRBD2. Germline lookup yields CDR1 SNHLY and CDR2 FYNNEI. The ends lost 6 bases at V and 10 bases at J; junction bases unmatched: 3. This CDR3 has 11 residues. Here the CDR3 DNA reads TGTGCCAGCAGGTATAGCGGGGAGCAGTTCTTC. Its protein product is CASRYSGEQFF.

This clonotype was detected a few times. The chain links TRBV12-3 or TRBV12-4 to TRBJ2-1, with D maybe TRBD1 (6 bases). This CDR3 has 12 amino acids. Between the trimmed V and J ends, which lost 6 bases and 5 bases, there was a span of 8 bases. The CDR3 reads CASSRTDNEQFF. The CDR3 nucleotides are TGTGCCAGCAGCCGGACAGACAATGAGCAGTTCTTC.

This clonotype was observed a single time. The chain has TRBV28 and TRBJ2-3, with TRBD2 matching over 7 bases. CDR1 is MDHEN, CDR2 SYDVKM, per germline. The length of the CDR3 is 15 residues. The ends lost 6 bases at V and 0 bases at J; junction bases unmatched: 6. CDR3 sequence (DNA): TGTGCCAGCAGCGGCGGGGGTATAAGCACAGATACGCAGTATTTT. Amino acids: CASSGGGISTDTQYF.

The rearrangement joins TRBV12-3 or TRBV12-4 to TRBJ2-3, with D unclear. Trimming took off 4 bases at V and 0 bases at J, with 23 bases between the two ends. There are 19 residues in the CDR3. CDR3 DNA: TGTGCCAGCAGTTCCGTTGCGACGTTGAGGTTGTCTAGCACAGATACGCAGTATTTT. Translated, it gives CASSSVATLRLSSTDTQYF.

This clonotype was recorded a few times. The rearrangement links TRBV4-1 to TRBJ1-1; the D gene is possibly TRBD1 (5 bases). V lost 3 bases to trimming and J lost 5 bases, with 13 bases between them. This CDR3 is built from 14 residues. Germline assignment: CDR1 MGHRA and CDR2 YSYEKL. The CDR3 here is CASSHDRSRTEAFF. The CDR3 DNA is TGCGCCAGCAGCCACGACAGATCCAGGACTGAAGCTTTCTTT.

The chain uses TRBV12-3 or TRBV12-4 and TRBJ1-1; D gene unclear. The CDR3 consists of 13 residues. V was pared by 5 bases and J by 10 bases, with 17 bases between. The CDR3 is CASSPPVGIGAFF. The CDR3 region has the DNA TGTGCCAGCAGTCCTCCTGTGGGGATCGGAGCTTTCTTT.

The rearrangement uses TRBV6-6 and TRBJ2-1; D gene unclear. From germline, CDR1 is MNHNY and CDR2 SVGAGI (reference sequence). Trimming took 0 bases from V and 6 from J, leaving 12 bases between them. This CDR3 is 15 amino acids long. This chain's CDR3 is CASSYSGWGSNEQFF. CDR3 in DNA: TGTGCCAGCAGTTACTCGGGGTGGGGAAGCAATGAGCAGTTCTTC.

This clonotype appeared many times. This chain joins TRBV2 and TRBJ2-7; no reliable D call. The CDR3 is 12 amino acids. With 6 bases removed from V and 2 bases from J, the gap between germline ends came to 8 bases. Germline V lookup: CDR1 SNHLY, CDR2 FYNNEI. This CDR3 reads CASSREAYEQYF. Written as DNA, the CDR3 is TGTGCCAGCAGCAGAGAGGCCTACGAGCAGTACTTC.

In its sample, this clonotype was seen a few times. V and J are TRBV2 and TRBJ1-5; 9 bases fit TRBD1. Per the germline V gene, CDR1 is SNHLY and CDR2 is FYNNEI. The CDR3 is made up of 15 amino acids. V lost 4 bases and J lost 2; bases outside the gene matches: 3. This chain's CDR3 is CASSGTGVRNQPQHF. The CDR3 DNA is TGTGCCAGCAGTGGGACAGGGGTGCGCAATCAGCCCCAGCATTTT.

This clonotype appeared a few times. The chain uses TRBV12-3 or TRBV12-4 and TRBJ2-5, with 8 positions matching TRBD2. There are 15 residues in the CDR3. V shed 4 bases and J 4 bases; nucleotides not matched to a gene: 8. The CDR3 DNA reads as TGTGCCAGCAGTTGGAGCGGGGGCCGGGGAGAGACCCAGTACTTC. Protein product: CASSWSGGRGETQYF.

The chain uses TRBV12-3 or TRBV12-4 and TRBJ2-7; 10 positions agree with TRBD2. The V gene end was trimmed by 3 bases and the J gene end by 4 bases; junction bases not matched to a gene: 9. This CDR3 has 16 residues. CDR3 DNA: TGTGCCAGCAGTTTGAGGTTTAGCGGGGGGATTTACGAGCAGTACTTC. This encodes CASSLRFSGGIYEQYF.

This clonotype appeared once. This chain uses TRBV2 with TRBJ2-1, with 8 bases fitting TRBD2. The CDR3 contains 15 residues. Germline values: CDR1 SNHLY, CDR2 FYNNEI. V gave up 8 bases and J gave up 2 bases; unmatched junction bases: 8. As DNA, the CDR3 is TGTGCCAGCTATGAGCGGGGGATAGCCTACAATGAGCAGTTCTTC. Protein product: CASYERGIAYNEQFF.

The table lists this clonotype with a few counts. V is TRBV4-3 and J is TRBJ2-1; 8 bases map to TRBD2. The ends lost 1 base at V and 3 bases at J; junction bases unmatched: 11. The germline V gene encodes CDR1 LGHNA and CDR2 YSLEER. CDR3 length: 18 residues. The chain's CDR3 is CASSQVSGGVVVYNEQFF. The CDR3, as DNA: TGCGCCAGCAGCCAAGTATCGGGAGGGGTAGTTGTCTACAATGAGCAGTTCTTC.

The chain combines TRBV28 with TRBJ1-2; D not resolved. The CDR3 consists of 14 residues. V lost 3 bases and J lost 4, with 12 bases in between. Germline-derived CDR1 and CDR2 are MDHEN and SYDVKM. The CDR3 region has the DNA TGTGCCAGCAGTTTTGAGGTCAGATCCTATGGCTACACCTTC. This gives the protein CASSFEVRSYGYTF.

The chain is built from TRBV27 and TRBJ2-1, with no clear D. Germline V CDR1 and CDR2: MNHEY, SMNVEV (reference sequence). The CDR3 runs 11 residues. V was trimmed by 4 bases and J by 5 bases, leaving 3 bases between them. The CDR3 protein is CASSSHNEQFF. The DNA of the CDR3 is TGTGCCAGCAGTTCCCACAATGAGCAGTTCTTC.

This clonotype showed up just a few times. CDR3 residues: CASSLAGRLNTEAFF. The DNA of the CDR3 is TGTGCCAGCAGTTTAGCGGGACGACTTAACACTGAAGCTTTCTTT. The chain carries TRBV12-3 or TRBV12-4 and TRBJ1-1; possibly TRBD1 for D (5 bases). V was shortened by 0 bases and J by 2 bases, with 10 bases between the two germline ends. The CDR3 is 15 amino acids.